This T cell receptor (beta chain) was profiled in a study of blood T cell repertoires in COVID-19. Study as a whole: Sample material is recorded as cDNA or gDNA derived from T cells, B-cell-depleted T cells, or PBMCs.

Data came from immunoSEQ multiplex PCR; TCRdb stores just in-frame clones and leaves some out. The sample contains roughly 200,000 clones, roughly 80% of which appear only once. The table lists this clone with a count of one. The CDR3 spans 15 residues. Germline V gives CDR1 KGHSH, CDR2 LQKENI. Trimming left V 3 bases short and J 2 bases short, with 13 bases between. The gene calls are TRBV18 and TRBJ1-2; no clear D. The sample comprised peripheral blood. This receptor was obtained from a man in his fifties who had recovered from COVID-19. CDR3 sequence (DNA): TGTGCCAGCTCACCCCGCATGGAGCAGAACTATGGCTACACCTTC. This sequence encodes CASSPRMEQNYGYTF.